The 24 T cell receptor beta chains in this list originate from one sample, sequenced in a study of T-cell memory formation after mild COVID-19. A single record per CDR3 protein comes from TCRdb applying MiXCR to the 5' RACE reads. The data show about 350,000 distinct CDR3 sequences, roughly 13% seen once. Sequencing was done on a sample of PBMCs or a T cell subset sorted from them (not recorded which). These receptors were obtained from a young man who had mild COVID-19 (a few samples of this study predate the infection). Cell type and time point are not known.

This chain connects TRBV29-1 to TRBJ2-2; D assignment may be TRBD1 or TRBD2 (5 bases each). V was cut by 4 bases and J by 4 bases, with 7 bases left in between. The CDR3 totals 12 residues. CDR1 SQVTM and CDR2 ANQGSEA come from the germline V gene. The CDR3 here is CSVGGTTGELFF. CDR3 nucleotide sequence: TGCAGCGTTGGGGGGACCACCGGGGAGCTGTTTTTT.

This clonotype was seen only a few times. The J gene is TRBJ1-4, the V gene TRBV13, with D possibly being TRBD1 (5 bases). CDR1 and CDR2 from the germline V gene are PRHDT and FYEKMQ (reference sequence). CDR3 length: 15 amino acids. V gave up 5 bases and J gave up 4 bases, with 14 bases separating them. The CDR3 sequence is CASSIRGYRNEKLFF. Here the CDR3 DNA reads TGTGCCAGCAGCATAAGGGGCTACCGTAATGAAAAACTGTTTTTT.

The chain recombines TRBV7-2 with TRBJ2-3; 15 bases align to TRBD2. The ends lost 0 bases at V and 3 bases at J; junction bases unmatched: 4. This CDR3 comprises 18 residues. Per germline, CDR1 SGHTA and CDR2 FQGNSA. The CDR3 DNA follows: TGTGCCAGCAGCTTAGCGGGACTAGCGGGGGGTTGGACAGATACGCAGTATTTT. As protein: CASSLAGLAGGWTDTQYF.

The chain couples TRBV7-9 to TRBJ1-1, with D unresolved. The CDR3 has 14 residues. CDR1 is SEHNR and CDR2 is FQNEAQ in the germline V gene (reference sequence). V dropped 3 bases and J dropped 5 bases, with 13 bases sitting between them. CDR3 nucleotide sequence: TGTGCCAGCAGCTTCTCGACGGGCGGGACTGAAGCTTTCTTT. This encodes CASSFSTGGTEAFF. Looking up the rest from reference TRBV7-9 and TRBJ1-1 gives the full variable domain: DTGVSQNPRHKITKRGQNVTFRCDPISEHNRLYWYRQTLGQGPEFLTYFQNEAQLEKSRLLSDRFSAERPKGSFSTLEIQRTEQGDSAMYLCASSFSTGGTEAFFGQGTRLTVV.

This rearrangement joins TRBV27 to TRBJ2-2; the match to TRBD2 covers 12 bases. CDR1 and CDR2 (germline): MNHEY, SMNVEV (reference sequence). The CDR3 runs 16 residues. V lost 7 bases, J lost 4 bases, and 7 bases stayed unmatched. The CDR3 loop reads CASTQLAGGGTGELFF. The CDR3 DNA sequence: TGTGCCAGCACCCAACTAGCGGGGGGAGGCACCGGGGAGCTGTTTTTT.

The V call is TRBV7-2, the J call TRBJ1-2; D unclear. The germline gives CDR1 SGHTA, CDR2 FQGNSA. This CDR3 spans 16 amino acids. Trimming cost V 0 bases and J 2 bases, with 13 bases left between them. The CDR3: CASSLARGYYNYGYTF. The CDR3 coding sequence is TGTGCCAGCAGCTTAGCACGAGGTTATTACAACTATGGCTACACCTTC.

The table lists this clonotype with a few counts. The chain carries TRBV6-2 or TRBV6-3 and TRBJ1-2, with D possibly matching TRBD1 (6 bases). V was clipped by 6 bases and J by 6 bases, with 14 bases between them. The CDR3 totals 13 residues. CDR1 is MNHEY, CDR2 SVGEGT, per germline. CDR3 region: CASSLRTADGYTF. CDR3 in DNA: TGTGCCAGCAGCCTGAGGACAGCCGATGGCTACACCTTC.

This clonotype has at least ten counts. This chain links TRBV4-2 with TRBJ2-5, with a tentative D call TRBD2 (5 bases). V dropped 0 bases and J dropped 5 bases, with 7 bases sitting between them. Germline loops: CDR1 LGHNA, CDR2 YNFKEQ. There are 13 residues in the CDR3. CDR3 coding DNA: TGTGCCAGCAGCCAAGATCGCGGGGAGACCCAGTACTTC. This gives the protein CASSQDRGETQYF.

The rearrangement links TRBV5-1 to TRBJ1-6; 9 bases fit TRBD1. The CDR3 has 14 amino acids. J was trimmed by 9 bases and V by 4 bases; bases with no gene match: 5. The germline V gene encodes CDR1 SGHRS and CDR2 YFSETQ. The CDR3 DNA is TGCGCCAGCAGCCAGGACAGGGGCTCTTCACCCCTCCACTTT. Translated, it gives CASSQDRGSSPLHF.

This clonotype was detected only a few times. The rearrangement links TRBV5-1 to TRBJ2-5; 8 bases are shared with TRBD1. The CDR3 contains 16 residues. The trim removed 6 bases at V and 3 bases at J, leaving 13 bases unmatched. The germline V gene encodes CDR1 SGHRS and CDR2 YFSETQ. The CDR3 loop reads CASTGAAGGAEETQYF. CDR3 nucleotides: TGCGCCAGCACCGGAGCGGCAGGGGGCGCGGAAGAGACCCAGTACTTC.

This clonotype was picked up a small number of times. The rearrangement joins TRBV9 to TRBJ1-6; D gene uncertain. Trimming removed 4 bases at V and 7 bases at J, with 12 bases between. The CDR3 totals 14 residues. CDR1 is SGDLS, CDR2 YYNGEE, per germline. CDR3 amino acids: CASSRGRGNSPLHF. The CDR3 DNA is TGTGCCAGCAGCCGCGGACGGGGAAATTCACCCCTCCACTTT.

In its sample, this clonotype was seen a few times. The chain uses TRBV28 and TRBJ2-7; D not certain. Germline V CDR1 and CDR2: MDHEN, SYDVKM. This CDR3 is built from 14 residues. Trimming took off 5 bases at V and 2 bases at J, with 13 bases between the two ends. CDR3 protein: CASSPPLAPYEQYV. The CDR3 DNA is TGTGCCAGCAGTCCGCCACTTGCACCCTACGAGCAGTACGTC.

The CDR3 DNA follows: TGTGCCTGGAGTGTCCGGGGTGGGTTGGAGACCCAGTACTTC. Translating it yields CAWSVRGGLETQYF. The chain combines TRBV30 with TRBJ2-5; D is possibly TRBD2 (5 bases). Germline CDR1 and CDR2: GTSNPN and SVGIG (reference sequence). The CDR3 has 14 residues. V lost 0 bases, J lost 5 bases, and 13 bases lay in between.

Only a few counts were recorded for this clonotype. This chain connects TRBV7-2 to TRBJ2-3, with D possibly TRBD2 on 7 matching bases. The CDR3 covers 16 residues. Trimming removed 0 bases at V and 8 bases at J, with 18 bases between. Looked up from germline, CDR1 is SGHTA and CDR2 is FQGNSA. The CDR3 loop is CASSLAGSGEGGTQYF. The CDR3 region has the DNA TGTGCCAGCAGCTTAGCGGGGTCTGGGGAGGGGGGTACGCAGTATTTT.

V usage is TRBV7-6 and J usage is TRBJ2-3, with D uncertain. Germline V CDR1 and CDR2: SGHVS, FNYEAQ. V dropped 4 bases and J dropped 5 bases, with 13 bases sitting between them. CDR3 length: 14 residues. CDR3 residues: CASSSKVIQDTQYF. CDR3 DNA sequence: TGTGCCAGCAGCTCGAAGGTTATCCAAGATACGCAGTATTTT.

This clonotype has just a few counts. The chain couples TRBV6-2 or TRBV6-3 to TRBJ2-7; TRBD1 agrees at 8 bases. Unmatched junction bases numbered 4, after V lost 6 bases and J lost 0 bases. CDR1 and CDR2 (germline): MNHEY, SVGEGT. The CDR3 is made up of 14 amino acids. The DNA for the CDR3 is TGTGCCAGCAGAAGACAGGGGTTCTCCTACGAGCAGTACGTC. Translating gives CASRRQGFSYEQYV.

This clonotype was seen at least ten times. The genes are TRBV5-1 and TRBJ2-5; no reliable D call. Germline CDR1 SGHRS, CDR2 YFSETQ. This CDR3 is built from 13 residues. V dropped 5 bases and J dropped 1 base, with 9 bases sitting between them. CDR3 DNA sequence: TGCGCCAGCAGAGACTGGATCCAAGAGACCCAGTACTTC. This gives the protein CASRDWIQETQYF.

The J gene is TRBJ1-1, the V gene TRBV18; 9 bases fit TRBD1. Germline trimming cut 5 bases from V and 3 bases from J; bases unmatched to any gene: 4. Germline CDR1 reads KGHSH; CDR2 reads LQKENI. The CDR3 is 14 amino acids. In DNA, the CDR3 is TGTGCCAGCTCAATGGACAGGGGTTACACTGAAGCTTTCTTT. Amino acids: CASSMDRGYTEAFF.

This clonotype occurred many times. This chain joins TRBV10-3 and TRBJ2-2; D tentatively reads TRBD1 or TRBD2 (5 bases each). The CDR3 length is 15 residues. The germline V and J ends were trimmed by 7 bases and 9 bases, with 21 bases remaining between them. CDR1 ENHRY and CDR2 SYGVKD come from the germline V gene. The CDR3 loop is CAIKESNEGNRELFF. The CDR3 nucleotides are TGTGCCATCAAGGAGTCGAATGAGGGGAATAGGGAGCTGTTTTTT.

The chain has TRBV6-5 and TRBJ1-2; D is uncertain. CDR3 length: 12 amino acids. V lost 7 bases and J 8 bases, leaving 14 bases between the germline ends. Germline loops: CDR1 MNHEY, CDR2 SVGAGI. The CDR3 DNA follows: TGTGCCAGCAAGTCTGGACCGCCCGGCTACACCTTC. Amino acids: CASKSGPPGYTF.

This clonotype has at least ten counts. The chain links TRBV12-3 or TRBV12-4 to TRBJ2-5, with a possible D match to TRBD1 (6 bases). The CDR3 is 13 residues long. Trimming cost V 6 bases and J 4 bases, with 12 bases left between them. CDR3 sequence (DNA): TGTGCCAGCAGGGAACAGGGTGGAGAGACCCAGTACTTC. Translation: CASREQGGETQYF.

This clonotype occurred a few times. This CDR3 is CSMRGRGLMNTEAFF. The CDR3 DNA is TGCAGCATGAGGGGCAGGGGGTTAATGAACACTGAAGCTTTCTTT. J is TRBJ1-1 and V is TRBV20-1; 7 nucleotides match TRBD1. Germline V gives CDR1 DFQATT, CDR2 SNEGSKA (reference sequence). CDR3 length equals 15 residues.

This rearrangement joins TRBV5-1 to TRBJ2-1; no clear D gene. Germline V gives CDR1 SGHRS, CDR2 YFSETQ. The V end was cut by 1 base, the J end by 1 base, with 6 bases between. The CDR3 extends over 14 amino acids. CDR3 bases: TGCGCCAGCAGCTTGAGTACTTCCTACAATGAGCAGTTCTTC. The encoded protein is CASSLSTSYNEQFF.

This clonotype was observed a handful of times. The rearrangement joins TRBV11-2 to TRBJ1-2; TRBD1 matches 9 bases. The germline CDR1 and CDR2 sequences are SGHAT and FQNNGV. V dropped 5 bases and J dropped 4; count of bases not matched to a gene: 11. The CDR3 spans 16 residues. CDR3 sequence reads: CASSPWTGEDPYGYTF. The CDR3 bases are TGTGCCAGCAGCCCCTGGACAGGGGAGGACCCCTATGGCTACACCTTC.